This is a list of T cell receptor beta chains from one sample in a study of naive and memory T cell subsets. A single record per CDR3 protein comes from TCRdb applying MiXCR to the UMI-ligation and nested PCR reads. The sample contains more than 120,000 distinct CDR3 sequences, approximately 20% of which appear only once. Sequencing was done on a sample of naive CD8+ T cells from blood. The receptors here all came from a human donor in good health. Both conserved end residues are part of each CDR3. The D gene is left open where the match is weak. Clone size is not always given. Where it is, it says once, few, many or a class for expanded clones.

>.|.|TRBJ2-7|TRBV27
TGTGCCAGCAGCCCAGGTGGGCAATTCGAGCAGTACTTC
CASSPGGQFEQYF
>few|.|TRBJ2-7|TRBV6-6
TGTGCCAGCAGTTACGCCGACTTGGCGGGAGAGCAGTACTTC
CASSYADLAGEQYF
>.|TRBD2|TRBJ2-1|TRBV6-5
TGTGCCAGCAGCTCCGAGGCGGGAGGGCCTCGTGAGCAGTTCTTC
CASSSEAGGPREQFF
>.|.|TRBJ1-1|TRBV6-6
TGTGCCAGCAGTTACGCCACACTGAACACTGAAGCTTTCTTT
CASSYATLNTEAFF
>.|TRBD2|TRBJ2-1|TRBV15
TGTGCCACTAGCGGGGAGTCCTACAATGAGCAGTTCTTC
CATSGESYNEQFF
>few|.|TRBJ1-4|TRBV7-6
TGTGCCAGCAGCTTAGACGACGATGAAAAACTGTTTTTT
CASSLDDDEKLFF
>.|.|TRBJ1-5|TRBV27
TGTGCCAGCAGTTTCGAGGGTAGCAATCAGCCCCAGCATTTT
CASSFEGSNQPQHF
>.|TRBD2|TRBJ2-1|TRBV6-5
TGTGCCAGCAGCACCCCGCAGACTAGCGGGAGGTCTAATGAGCAGTTCTTC
CASSTPQTSGRSNEQFF
>few|.|TRBJ2-2|TRBV20-1
TGCAGTGCTAGCTTTACAGGGTCTGGGGAGCTGTTTTTT
CSASFTGSGELFF
>few|TRBD2|TRBJ2-7|TRBV6-5
TGTGCCAGCAGAAGACTAGCGGGAGCCCACGAGCAGTACTTC
CASRRLAGAHEQYF
>few|.|TRBJ2-7|TRBV29-1
TGCAGCGTAGGGACGGCTAGCTCCTACGAGCAGTACTTC
CSVGTASSYEQYF
>.|TRBD2|TRBJ2-7|TRBV29-1
TGCAGCGTTGAAGATTCCAGCTTGAGCGGGAGCTCCTACGAGCAGTACTTC
CSVEDSSLSGSSYEQYF
>few|.|TRBJ2-2|TRBV5-5
TGTGCCAGCAGCCTGGGTAGGGGGAACACCGGGGAGCTGTTTTTT
CASSLGRGNTGELFF
>once|.|TRBJ1-2|TRBV12-3/TRBV12-4
TGTGCCAGCAGTGAACAGGGAGTCTATGGCTACACCTTC
CASSEQGVYGYTF
>.|.|TRBJ2-6|TRBV7-6
TGTGCCAGTTCCCGGGCAGGGGCCTCTGGGGCCAACGTCCTGACTTTC
CASSRAGASGANVLTF
>.|TRBD2|TRBJ2-2|TRBV27
TGTGCCAGCAGTTACCGTGGGGCGGGAGGGCCCGGGGAGCTGTTTTTT
CASSYRGAGGPGELFF
>.|TRBD1|TRBJ2-6|TRBV10-3
TGTGCCACCCGGACAGGGACTGGGGCCAACGTCCTGACTTTC
CATRTGTGANVLTF
>.|TRBD1|TRBJ2-7|TRBV7-9
TGTGCCAGCAGCGTTCCGGGACAGGGGATCGAGCAGTACTTC
CASSVPGQGIEQYF
>few|.|TRBJ1-2|TRBV29-1
TGCAGCGTTGAAGATCTCGAGGGCTCCAGGGGAATAGCGTATGGCTACACCTTC
CSVEDLEGSRGIAYGYTF
>.|.|TRBJ2-5|TRBV27
TGTGCCAGCAGCCCCATAGACTTCCAAGAGACCCAGTACTTC
CASSPIDFQETQYF
>.|TRBD1|TRBJ1-1|TRBV6-2/TRBV6-3
TGTGCCAGCAGTTCTCCTGGGACAGTCCTCCTTGAAGCTTTCTTT
CASSSPGTVLLEAFF
>.|.|TRBJ2-1|TRBV7-2
TGTGCCAGCAGCTTGTCCAGGAACAATGAGCAGTTCTTC
CASSLSRNNEQFF
>.|.|TRBJ2-5|TRBV15
TGTGCCACTAGTCCCGGGCCCTCACAAGAGACCCAGTACTTC
CATSPGPSQETQYF
>many|.|TRBJ2-3|TRBV27
TGTGCCAGCAACCCGGGGAGCACAGATACGCAGTATTTT
CASNPGSTDTQYF
>few|TRBD1|TRBJ1-6|TRBV27
TGTGCCAGCAGCCTGGGACAGGGTAATTCACCCCTCCACTTT
CASSLGQGNSPLHF
>few|.|TRBJ2-1|TRBV15
TGTGCCACCAGCAGATACCCACTATCGCGCCCCTCCTACAATGAGCAGTTCTTC
CATSRYPLSRPSYNEQFF
>few|.|TRBJ2-7|TRBV27
TGTGCCAGCAGCCTGCTCGGTCCAACCTACGAGCAGTACTTC
CASSLLGPTYEQYF
>few|TRBD1|TRBJ1-5|TRBV28
TGTGCCAGCAGTCCGGACAGGGTCAACAATCAGCCCCAGCATTTT
CASSPDRVNNQPQHF
>.|TRBD1|TRBJ2-1|TRBV6-5
TGTGCCAGCAGTTACACCGACAGGGGCTACAATGAGCAGTTCTTC
CASSYTDRGYNEQFF
>many|TRBD1|TRBJ2-7|TRBV27
TGTGCCAGCAGTTTAGGGACAGGGGTCGGAGAGCAGTACTTC
CASSLGTGVGEQYF
>.|TRBD2|TRBJ2-3|TRBV7-2
TGTGCCAGCAGCTTAAGAGGACTAGCGGGAGTTACCCCTAGGACAGATACGCAGTATTTT
CASSLRGLAGVTPRTDTQYF
>few|.|TRBJ2-2|TRBV6-4
TGTGCCAGCAGTCACGGGGGCGCCGGGGAGCTGTTTTTT
CASSHGGAGELFF
>many|TRBD1|TRBJ1-1|TRBV28
TGTGCCAGCAGTTTATCATTGGGAGGGGGCTCGGGAGCTTTCTTT
CASSLSLGGGSGAFF
>few|TRBD2|TRBJ2-6|TRBV13
TGTGCCAGCAGCGCAGCCGGGACTAGCGGCCTTTCTGGGGCCAACGTCCTGACTTTC
CASSAAGTSGLSGANVLTF
>.|.|TRBJ1-1|TRBV28
TGTGCCAGCAGTGAGGAGGACACTGAAGCTTTCTTT
CASSEEDTEAFF
>.|TRBD2|TRBJ2-7|TRBV11-2
TGTGCCAGCAGCCGAGGGACTAGCGGGGGATACGAGCAGTACTTC
CASSRGTSGGYEQYF
>.|.|TRBJ2-7|TRBV6-5
TGTGCCAGCGGCTGGAGTTCCTACGAGCAGTACTTC
CASGWSSYEQYF
>.|.|TRBJ1-5|TRBV11-1
TGTGCCAGCAGCCAGGGATTCAGGGATCAGCCCCAGCATTTT
CASSQGFRDQPQHF
>few|TRBD2|TRBJ2-7|TRBV7-2
TGTGCCAGCAGCTCACTAGCGGTCGGCTACGAGCAGTACTTC
CASSSLAVGYEQYF
>.|.|TRBJ1-1|TRBV24-1
TGTGCCACCCGGGAGCGGGGAAACACTGAAGCTTTCTTT
CATRERGNTEAFF
>few|.|TRBJ2-5|TRBV27
TGTGCCAGCAGCGTCGGTAGGGGCCAGGAGACCCAGTACTTC
CASSVGRGQETQYF
>.|.|TRBJ2-1|TRBV14
TGTGCCAGCGTCCCCTACGGGGGGCACGGCTCCTACAATGAGCAGTTCTTC
CASVPYGGHGSYNEQFF
>many|.|TRBJ1-2|TRBV29-1
TGCAGCGTTGAATATGTGTCCTATCACACCTTC
CSVEYVSYHTF
>.|TRBD2|TRBJ2-1|TRBV29-1
TGCAGCGTTGAAGACCTCCTTCCTAGCGGGAGGGCCAATGAGCAGTTCTTC
CSVEDLLPSGRANEQFF
>few|.|TRBJ2-7|TRBV5-6
TGTGCCAGCAGCTTGGCGGGCGTCTCCTACGAGCAGTACTTC
CASSLAGVSYEQYF
>.|TRBD2|TRBJ2-7|TRBV28
TGTGCCAGCAGCCATGTCACTAGCGGGAGCTACGAGCAGTACTTC
CASSHVTSGSYEQYF
>.|TRBD1|TRBJ2-7|TRBV7-9
TGTGCCAGCAGCAACCGGGACAGCTTCCCCTACGAGCAGTACTTC
CASSNRDSFPYEQYF
>.|.|TRBJ2-3|TRBV29-1
TGCAGCGTTGAAGATCGTCCAGGGGGGGGCACAGATACGCAGTATTTT
CSVEDRPGGGTDTQYF